This T cell receptor (beta chain) stems from a study of T-cell memory formation after mild COVID-19. A single record per CDR3 protein comes from TCRdb applying MiXCR to the 5' RACE reads. Here the sample spans approximately 290,000 distinct CDR3 sequences, 7% to 10% being singletons. This clonotype came up many times. J was trimmed by 1 base and V by 1 base; bases with no gene match: 2. The CDR3 is 15 amino acids. Germline CDR1 MGHRA, CDR2 YSYEKL. This clonotype originated in a man aged 18 to 30 who had mild COVID-19 (a few samples of this study predate the infection). Cell type and time point are not known. Source material: PBMCs or a T cell subset sorted from them (not recorded which). This chain joins TRBV4-1 and TRBJ2-3, with TRBD2 matching 7 bases. The chain's CDR3 is CASSQVAGGTDTQYF. CDR3 coding DNA: TGCGCCAGCAGCCAAGTTGCGGGGGGCACAGATACGCAGTATTTT.